The sequence of this T cell receptor beta chain was determined in a study of OX40 agonist ivuxolimab in advanced cancers. Study-level information: Patients were dosed with the agonistic anti-OX40 (CD134) antibody ivuxolimab. Treatment received earlier with anti-PD-1, anti-PD-L1 or anti-CTLA-4 agents was allowed, and approximately 44% had some.

The CDR3 totals 15 residues. The germline CDR1 and CDR2 sequences are GTSNPN and SVGIG (reference sequence). V was clipped by 5 bases and J by 0 bases, with 16 bases between them. Broader study findings: At 0.1 to 3.0 mg/kg, clonal expansion of CD4+ and CD8+ blood T cells had occurred by week 6.

Only in-frame clones appear in the TCRdb table, and some are missing; sequencing was by immunoSEQ multiplex PCR. The top ten hold around 0.29% of the sample, which has approximately 88,000 clones, around nine tenths seen once. In regard to this clone: Its antigen remains unknown.

Sequencing used CD4+ or CD8+ T cells sorted from blood, obtained in a trial of the OX40 agonist ivuxolimab. The genes are TRBV30 and TRBJ1-1; TRBD1 is a possible D gene (6 bases). This clonotype originated in an adult with an advanced solid tumor such as melanoma, head and neck, liver or kidney cancer. CDR3 region: CAWVGTRRLNTEAFF. The CDR3 nucleotides are TGTGCCTGGGTAGGGACACGACGTTTGAACACTGAAGCTTTCTTT.